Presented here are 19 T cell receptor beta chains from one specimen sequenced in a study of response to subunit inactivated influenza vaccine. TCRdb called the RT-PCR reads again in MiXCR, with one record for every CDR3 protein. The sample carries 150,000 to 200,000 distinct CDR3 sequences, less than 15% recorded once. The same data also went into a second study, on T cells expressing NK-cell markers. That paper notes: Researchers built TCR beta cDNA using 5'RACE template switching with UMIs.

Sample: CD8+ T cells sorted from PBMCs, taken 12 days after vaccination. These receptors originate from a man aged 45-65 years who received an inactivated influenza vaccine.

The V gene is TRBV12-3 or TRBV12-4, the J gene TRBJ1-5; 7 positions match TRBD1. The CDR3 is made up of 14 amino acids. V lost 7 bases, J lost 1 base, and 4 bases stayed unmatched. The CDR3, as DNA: TGTGCCAGCACCGGGACAGCGAGCAATCAGCCCCAGCATTTT. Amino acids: CASTGTASNQPQHF.

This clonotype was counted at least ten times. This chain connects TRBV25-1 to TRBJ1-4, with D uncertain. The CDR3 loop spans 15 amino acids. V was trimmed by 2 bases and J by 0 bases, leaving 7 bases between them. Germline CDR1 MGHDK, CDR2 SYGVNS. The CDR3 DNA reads TGTGCCAGCAGTGAAGAAGTTGCAACTAATGAAAAACTGTTTTTT. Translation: CASSEEVATNEKLFF.

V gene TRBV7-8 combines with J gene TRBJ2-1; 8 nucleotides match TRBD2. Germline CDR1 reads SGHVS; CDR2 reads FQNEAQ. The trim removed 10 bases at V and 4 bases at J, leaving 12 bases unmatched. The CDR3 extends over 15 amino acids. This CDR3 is CATRPGTSRYNEQFF. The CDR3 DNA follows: TGTGCCACCAGACCCGGGACTAGTCGATACAATGAGCAGTTCTTC.

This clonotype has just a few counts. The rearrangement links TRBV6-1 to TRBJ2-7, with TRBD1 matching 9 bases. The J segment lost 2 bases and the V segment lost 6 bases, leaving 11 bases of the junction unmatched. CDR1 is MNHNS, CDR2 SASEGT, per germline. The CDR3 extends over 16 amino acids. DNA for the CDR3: TGTGCCAGCAGCCCAACAGGGGGCGAATTCCCCTACGAGCAGTACTTC. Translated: CASSPTGGEFPYEQYF.

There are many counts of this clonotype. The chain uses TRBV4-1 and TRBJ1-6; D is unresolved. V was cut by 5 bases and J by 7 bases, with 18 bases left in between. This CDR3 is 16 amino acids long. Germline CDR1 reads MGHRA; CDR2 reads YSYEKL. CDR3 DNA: TGCGCCAGCAGCGTGGTTGGGCTACCGACAAATTCACCCCTCCACTTT. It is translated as CASSVVGLPTNSPLHF.

The CDR3 nucleotides are TGTGCCAGCAGCGCGACTAGCGGGACATACGAGCAGTACTTC. It is translated as CASSATSGTYEQYF. This chain uses TRBV9 with TRBJ2-7, with TRBD2 identical over 11 bases. J lost 4 bases, V lost 3 bases, and 3 bases had no gene match. This CDR3 has 14 residues. In germline, CDR1 is SGDLS, CDR2 YYNGEE.

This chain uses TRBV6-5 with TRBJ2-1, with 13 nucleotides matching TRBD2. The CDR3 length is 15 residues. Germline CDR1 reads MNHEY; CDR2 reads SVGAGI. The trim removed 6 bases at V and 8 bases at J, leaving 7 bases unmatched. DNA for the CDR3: TGTGCCAGCAGCTCCACCGGACTAGCGGGAGATGAGCAGTTCTTC. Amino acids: CASSSTGLAGDEQFF.

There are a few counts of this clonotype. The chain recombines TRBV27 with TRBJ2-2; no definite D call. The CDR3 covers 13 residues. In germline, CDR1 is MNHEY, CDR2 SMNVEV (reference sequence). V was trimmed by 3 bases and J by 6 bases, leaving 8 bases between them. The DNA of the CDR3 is TGTGCCAGCAGTTTCGATCGGGCCGGGGAGCTGTTTTTT. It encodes CASSFDRAGELFF.

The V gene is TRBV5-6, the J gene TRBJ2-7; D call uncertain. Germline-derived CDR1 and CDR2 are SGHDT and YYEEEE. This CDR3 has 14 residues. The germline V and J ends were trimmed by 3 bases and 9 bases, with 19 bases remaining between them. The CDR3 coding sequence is TGTGCCAGCAGCTATGGCGACTTGCCCCCAGGGCAGTACTTC. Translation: CASSYGDLPPGQYF.

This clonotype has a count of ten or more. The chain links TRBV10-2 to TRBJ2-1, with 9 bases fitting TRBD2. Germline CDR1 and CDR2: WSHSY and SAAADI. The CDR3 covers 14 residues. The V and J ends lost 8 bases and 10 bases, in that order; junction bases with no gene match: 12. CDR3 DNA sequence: TGCGCCAGCTCGAGCGGGAGGCCGGAGGGGGAGCAGTTCTTC. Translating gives CASSSGRPEGEQFF.

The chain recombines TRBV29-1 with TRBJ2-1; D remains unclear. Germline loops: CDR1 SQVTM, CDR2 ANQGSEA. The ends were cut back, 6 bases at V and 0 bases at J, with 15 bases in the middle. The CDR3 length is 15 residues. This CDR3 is CSVCQSSSSYNEQFF. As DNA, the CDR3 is TGCAGCGTGTGCCAGTCTTCGAGCTCCTACAATGAGCAGTTCTTC.

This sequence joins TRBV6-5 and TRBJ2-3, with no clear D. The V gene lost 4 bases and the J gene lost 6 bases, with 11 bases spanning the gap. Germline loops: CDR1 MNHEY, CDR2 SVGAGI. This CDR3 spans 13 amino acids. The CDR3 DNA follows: TGTGCCAGCAGTTGGACGCCTAATGATACGCAGTATTTT. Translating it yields CASSWTPNDTQYF.

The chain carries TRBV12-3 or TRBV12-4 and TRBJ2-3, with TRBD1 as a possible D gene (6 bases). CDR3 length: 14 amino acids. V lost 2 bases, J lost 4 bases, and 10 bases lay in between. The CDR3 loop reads CASSLSRGADTQYF. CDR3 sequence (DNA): TGTGCCAGCAGTTTATCCAGGGGAGCAGATACGCAGTATTTT.

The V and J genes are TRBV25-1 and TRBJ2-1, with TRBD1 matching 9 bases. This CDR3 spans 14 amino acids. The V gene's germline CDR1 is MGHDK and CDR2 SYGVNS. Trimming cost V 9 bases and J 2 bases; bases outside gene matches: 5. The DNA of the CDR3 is TGTGCCAGTACAGGGGGCCTAGCCTACAATGAGCAGTTCTTC. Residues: CASTGGLAYNEQFF.

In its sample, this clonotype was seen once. CDR3 in amino acids: CAWSVMGSTDTQYF. In DNA form, the CDR3 reads TGTGCCTGGAGTGTAATGGGGAGCACAGATACGCAGTATTTT. This chain links TRBV30 with TRBJ2-3; D uncertain. Germline V gives CDR1 GTSNPN, CDR2 SVGIG (reference sequence). This CDR3 region has 14 residues. The germline V and J ends were trimmed by 0 bases and 0 bases, with 7 bases remaining between them.

The DNA for the CDR3 is TGTGCCAGCTCGACCAGATCCCGTTTGCAGAATGAGCAGTTCTTC. The encoded protein is CASSTRSRLQNEQFF. The J gene is TRBJ2-1, the V gene TRBV18; unclear D gene. Looked up from germline, CDR1 is KGHSH and CDR2 is LQKENI. The CDR3 is made up of 15 amino acids. V was trimmed by 6 bases and J by 7 bases, leaving 19 bases between them.

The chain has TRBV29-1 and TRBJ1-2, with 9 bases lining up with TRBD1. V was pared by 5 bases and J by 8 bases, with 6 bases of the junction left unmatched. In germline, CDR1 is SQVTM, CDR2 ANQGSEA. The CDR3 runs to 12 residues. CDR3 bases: TGCAGCGTTAGGGACAGGGTGGAGGGCTACACCTTC. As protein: CSVRDRVEGYTF.

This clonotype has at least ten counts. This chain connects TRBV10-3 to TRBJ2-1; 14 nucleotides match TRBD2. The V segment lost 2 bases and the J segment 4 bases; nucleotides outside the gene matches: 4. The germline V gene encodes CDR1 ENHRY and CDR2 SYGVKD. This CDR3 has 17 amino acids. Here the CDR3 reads CAISETGLAGGYNEQFF. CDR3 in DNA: TGTGCCATCAGTGAGACCGGACTAGCGGGGGGATACAATGAGCAGTTCTTC.

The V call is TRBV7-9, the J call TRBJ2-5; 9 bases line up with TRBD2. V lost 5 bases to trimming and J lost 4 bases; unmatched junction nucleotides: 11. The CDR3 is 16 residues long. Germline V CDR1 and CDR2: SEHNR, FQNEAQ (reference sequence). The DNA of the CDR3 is TGTGCCAGCAGCCCCGTGGGGCGGGAGGGCCGAGAGACCCAGTACTTC. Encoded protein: CASSPVGREGRETQYF.